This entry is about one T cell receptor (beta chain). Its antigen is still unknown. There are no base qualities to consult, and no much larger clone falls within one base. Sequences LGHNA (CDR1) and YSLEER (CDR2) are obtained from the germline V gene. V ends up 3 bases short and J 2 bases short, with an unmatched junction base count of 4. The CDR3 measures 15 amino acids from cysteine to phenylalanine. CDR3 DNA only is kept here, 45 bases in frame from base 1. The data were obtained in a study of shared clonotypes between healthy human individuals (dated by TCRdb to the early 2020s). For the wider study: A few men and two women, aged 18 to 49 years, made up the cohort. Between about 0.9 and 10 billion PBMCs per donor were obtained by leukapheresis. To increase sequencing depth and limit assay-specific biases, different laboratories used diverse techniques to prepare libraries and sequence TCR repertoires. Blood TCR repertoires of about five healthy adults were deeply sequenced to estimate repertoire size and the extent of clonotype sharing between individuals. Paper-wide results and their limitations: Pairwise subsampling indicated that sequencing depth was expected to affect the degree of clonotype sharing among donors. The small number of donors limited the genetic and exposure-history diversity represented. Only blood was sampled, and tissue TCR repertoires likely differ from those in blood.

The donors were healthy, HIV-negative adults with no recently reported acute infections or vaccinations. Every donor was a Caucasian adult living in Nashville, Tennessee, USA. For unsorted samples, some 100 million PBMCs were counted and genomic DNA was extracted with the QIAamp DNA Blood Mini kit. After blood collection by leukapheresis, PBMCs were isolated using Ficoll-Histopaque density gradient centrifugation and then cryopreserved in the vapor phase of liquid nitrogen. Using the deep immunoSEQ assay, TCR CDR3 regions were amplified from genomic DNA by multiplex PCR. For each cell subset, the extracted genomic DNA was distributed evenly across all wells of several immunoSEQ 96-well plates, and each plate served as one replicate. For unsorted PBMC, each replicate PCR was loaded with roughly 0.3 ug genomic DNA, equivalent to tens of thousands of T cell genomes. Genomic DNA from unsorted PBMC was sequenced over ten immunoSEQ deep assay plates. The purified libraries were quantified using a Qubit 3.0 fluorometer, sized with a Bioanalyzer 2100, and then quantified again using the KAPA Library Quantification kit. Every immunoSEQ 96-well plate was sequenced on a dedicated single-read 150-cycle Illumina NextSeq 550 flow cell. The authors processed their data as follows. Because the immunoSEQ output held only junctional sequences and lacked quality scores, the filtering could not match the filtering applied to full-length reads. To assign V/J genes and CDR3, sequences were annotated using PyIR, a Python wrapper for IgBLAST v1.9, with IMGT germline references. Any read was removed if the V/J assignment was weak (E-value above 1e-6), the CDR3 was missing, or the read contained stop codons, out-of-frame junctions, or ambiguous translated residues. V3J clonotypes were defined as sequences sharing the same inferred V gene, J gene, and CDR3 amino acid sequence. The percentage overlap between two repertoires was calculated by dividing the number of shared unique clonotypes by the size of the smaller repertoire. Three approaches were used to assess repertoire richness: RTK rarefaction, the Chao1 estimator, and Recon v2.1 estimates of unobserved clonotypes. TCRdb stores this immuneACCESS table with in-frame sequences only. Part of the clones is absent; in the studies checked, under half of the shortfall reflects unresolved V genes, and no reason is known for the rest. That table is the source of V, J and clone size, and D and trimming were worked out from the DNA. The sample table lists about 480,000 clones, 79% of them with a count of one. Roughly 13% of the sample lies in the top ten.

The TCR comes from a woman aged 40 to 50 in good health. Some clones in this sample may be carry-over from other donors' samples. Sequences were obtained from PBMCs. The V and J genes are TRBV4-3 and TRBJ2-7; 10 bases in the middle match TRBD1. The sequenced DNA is TGCGCCAGCAGCCACACCGGGACAGGGGCCTACGAGCAGTACTTC. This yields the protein CASSHTGTGAYEQYF.